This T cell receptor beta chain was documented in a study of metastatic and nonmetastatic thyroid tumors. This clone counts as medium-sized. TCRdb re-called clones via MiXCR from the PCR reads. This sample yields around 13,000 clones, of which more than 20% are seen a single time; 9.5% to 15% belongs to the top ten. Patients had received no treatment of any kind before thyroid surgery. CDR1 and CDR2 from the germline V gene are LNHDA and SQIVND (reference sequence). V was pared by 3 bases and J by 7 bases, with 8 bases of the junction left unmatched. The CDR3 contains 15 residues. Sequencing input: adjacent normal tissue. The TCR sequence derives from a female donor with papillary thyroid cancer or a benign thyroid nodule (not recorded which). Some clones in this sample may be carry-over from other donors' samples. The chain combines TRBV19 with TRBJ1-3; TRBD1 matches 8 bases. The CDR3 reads CASSMVRQGANTIYF. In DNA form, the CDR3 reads TGTGCCAGTAGTATGGTCAGGCAGGGGGCCAACACCATATATTTT.